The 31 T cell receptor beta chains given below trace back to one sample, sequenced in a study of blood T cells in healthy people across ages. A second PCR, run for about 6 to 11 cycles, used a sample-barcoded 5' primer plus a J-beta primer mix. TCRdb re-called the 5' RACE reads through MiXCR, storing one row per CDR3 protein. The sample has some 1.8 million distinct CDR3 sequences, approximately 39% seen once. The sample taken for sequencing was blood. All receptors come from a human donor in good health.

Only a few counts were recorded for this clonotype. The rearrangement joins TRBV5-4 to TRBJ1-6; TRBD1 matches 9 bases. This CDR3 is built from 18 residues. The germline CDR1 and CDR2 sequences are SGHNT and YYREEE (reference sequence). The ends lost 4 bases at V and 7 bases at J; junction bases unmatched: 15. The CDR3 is CASSKRTGAQSVNSPLHF. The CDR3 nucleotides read TGTGCCAGCAGCAAAAGGACAGGGGCGCAGTCGGTGAATTCACCCCTCCACTTT.

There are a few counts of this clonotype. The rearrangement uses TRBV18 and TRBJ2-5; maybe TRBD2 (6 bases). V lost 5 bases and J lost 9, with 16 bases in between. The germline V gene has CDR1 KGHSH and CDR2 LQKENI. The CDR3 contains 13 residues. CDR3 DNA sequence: TGTGCCAGCTCAGCGGGACGGAACCCGGCCCAGTACTTC. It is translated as CASSAGRNPAQYF.

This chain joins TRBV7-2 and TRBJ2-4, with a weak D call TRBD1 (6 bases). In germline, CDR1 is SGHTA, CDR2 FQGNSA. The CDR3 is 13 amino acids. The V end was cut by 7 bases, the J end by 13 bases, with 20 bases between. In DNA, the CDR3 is TGTGCCAGCAACCAGGGGTGGAGGAATGAGCAGTACTTC. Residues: CASNQGWRNEQYF.

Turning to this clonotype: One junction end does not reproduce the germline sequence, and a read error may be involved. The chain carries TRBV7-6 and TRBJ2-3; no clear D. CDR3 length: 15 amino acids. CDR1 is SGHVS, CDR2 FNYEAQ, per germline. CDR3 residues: CASSLGPLITDTQCF. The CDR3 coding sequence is TGTGCCAGCAGCTTAGGACCCCTTATTACAGATACGCAGTGTTTT.

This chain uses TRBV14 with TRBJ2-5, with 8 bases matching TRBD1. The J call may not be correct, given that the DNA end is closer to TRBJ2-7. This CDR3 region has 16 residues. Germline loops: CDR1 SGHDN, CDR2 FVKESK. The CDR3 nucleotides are TGTGCCAGCAGCCCACCGGGACAGGTTTTGATCTACGAGCAGTACTTC. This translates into CASSPPGQVLIYEQYF.

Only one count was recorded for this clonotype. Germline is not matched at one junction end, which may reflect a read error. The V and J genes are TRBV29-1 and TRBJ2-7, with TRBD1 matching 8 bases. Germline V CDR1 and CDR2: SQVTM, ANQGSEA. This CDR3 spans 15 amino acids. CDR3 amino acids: CSVDFRGQLSYGQYF. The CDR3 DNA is TGCAGCGTTGACTTCAGGGGGCAACTCTCCTACGGGCAGTACTTC.

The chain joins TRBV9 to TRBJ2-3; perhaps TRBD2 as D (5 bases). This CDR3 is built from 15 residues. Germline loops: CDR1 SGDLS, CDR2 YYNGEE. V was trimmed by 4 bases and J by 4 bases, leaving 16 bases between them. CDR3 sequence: CASSHSTSPADTQYF. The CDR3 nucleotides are TGTGCCAGCAGCCATTCCACTAGTCCCGCAGATACGCAGTATTTT.

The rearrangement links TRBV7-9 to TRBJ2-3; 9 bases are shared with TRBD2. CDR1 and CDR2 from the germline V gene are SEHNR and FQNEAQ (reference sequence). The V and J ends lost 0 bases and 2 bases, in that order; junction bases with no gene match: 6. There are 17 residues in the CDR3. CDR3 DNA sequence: TGTGCCAGCAGCTTAGCGCTAGCGGGGAGCCTCACAGATACGCAGTATTTT. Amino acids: CASSLALAGSLTDTQYF. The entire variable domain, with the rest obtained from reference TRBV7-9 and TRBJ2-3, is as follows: DTGVSQNPRHKITKRGQNVTFRCDPISEHNRLYWYRQTLGQGPEFLTYFQNEAQLEKSRLLSDRFSAERPKGSFSTLEIQRTEQGDSAMYLCASSLALAGSLTDTQYFGPGTRLTVL.

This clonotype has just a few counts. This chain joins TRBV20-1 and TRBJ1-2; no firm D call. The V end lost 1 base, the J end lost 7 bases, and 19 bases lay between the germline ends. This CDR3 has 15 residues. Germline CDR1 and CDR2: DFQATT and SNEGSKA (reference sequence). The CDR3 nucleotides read TGCAGTGCTAGAGCAGCGGACGGCGGCGCGGGTGGCTACACCTTC. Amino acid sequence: CSARAADGGAGGYTF.

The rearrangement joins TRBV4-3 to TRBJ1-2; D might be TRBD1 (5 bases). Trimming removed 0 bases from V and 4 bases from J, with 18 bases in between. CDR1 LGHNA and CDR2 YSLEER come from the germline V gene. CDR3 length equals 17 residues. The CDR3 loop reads CASSQDLHTTGPYGYTF. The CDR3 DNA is TGCGCCAGCAGCCAAGATCTCCACACCACAGGACCCTATGGCTACACCTTC.

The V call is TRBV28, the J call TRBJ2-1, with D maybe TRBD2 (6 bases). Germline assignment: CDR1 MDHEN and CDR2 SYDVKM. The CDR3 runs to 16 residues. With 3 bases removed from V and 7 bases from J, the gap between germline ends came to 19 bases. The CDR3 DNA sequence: TGTGCCAGCAGTTTCGTTTCCAGGAGGGTTAAAAATGAGCAGTTCTTC. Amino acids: CASSFVSRRVKNEQFF.

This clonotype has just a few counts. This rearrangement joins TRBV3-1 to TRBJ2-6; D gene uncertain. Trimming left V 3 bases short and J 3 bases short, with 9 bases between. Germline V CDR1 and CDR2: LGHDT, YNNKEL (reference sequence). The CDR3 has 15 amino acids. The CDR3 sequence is CASSQALVGANVLTF. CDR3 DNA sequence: TGTGCCAGCAGCCAGGCACTCGTTGGGGCCAACGTCCTGACTTTC.

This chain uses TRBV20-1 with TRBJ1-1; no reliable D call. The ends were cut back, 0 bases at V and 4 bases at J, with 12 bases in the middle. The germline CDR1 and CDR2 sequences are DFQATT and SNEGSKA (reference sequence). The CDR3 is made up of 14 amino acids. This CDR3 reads CSARDPSGTTEAFF. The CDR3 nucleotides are TGCAGTGCTAGAGATCCCTCGGGAACCACTGAAGCTTTCTTT.

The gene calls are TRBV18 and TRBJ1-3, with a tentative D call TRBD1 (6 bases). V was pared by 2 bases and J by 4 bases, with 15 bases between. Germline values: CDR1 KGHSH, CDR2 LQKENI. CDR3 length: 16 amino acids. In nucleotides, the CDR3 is TGTGCCAGCTCACCAGAAATACAGGGTCGCGGAAACACCATATATTTT. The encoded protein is CASSPEIQGRGNTIYF.

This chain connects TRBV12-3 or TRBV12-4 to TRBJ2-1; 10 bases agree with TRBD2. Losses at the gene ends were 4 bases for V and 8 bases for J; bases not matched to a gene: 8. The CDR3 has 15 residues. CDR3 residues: CASSSRVAGGYEQFF. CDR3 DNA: TGTGCCAGCAGTTCCCGGGTAGCGGGGGGTTATGAGCAGTTCTTC.

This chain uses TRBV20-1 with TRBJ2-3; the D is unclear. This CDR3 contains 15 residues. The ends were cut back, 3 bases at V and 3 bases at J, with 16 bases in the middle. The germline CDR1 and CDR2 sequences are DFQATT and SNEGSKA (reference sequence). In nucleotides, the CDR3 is TGCAGTGCTAGTTCGACCCTGGGGAAGACAGATACGCAGTATTTT. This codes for CSASSTLGKTDTQYF.

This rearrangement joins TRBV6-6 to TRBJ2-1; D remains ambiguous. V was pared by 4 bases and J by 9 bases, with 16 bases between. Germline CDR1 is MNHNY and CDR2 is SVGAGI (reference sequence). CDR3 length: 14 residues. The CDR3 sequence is CASSSPNRASEQFF. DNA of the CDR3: TGTGCCAGCAGTTCTCCCAATAGGGCCAGTGAGCAGTTCTTC.

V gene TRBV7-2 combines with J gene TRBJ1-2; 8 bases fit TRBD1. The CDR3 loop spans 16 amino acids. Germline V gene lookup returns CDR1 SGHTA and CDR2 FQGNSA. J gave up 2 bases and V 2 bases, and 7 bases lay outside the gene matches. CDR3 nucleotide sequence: TGTGCCAGCAGCTTATTAGGGGGACAGGAAAACTATGGCTACACCTTC. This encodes CASSLLGGQENYGYTF.

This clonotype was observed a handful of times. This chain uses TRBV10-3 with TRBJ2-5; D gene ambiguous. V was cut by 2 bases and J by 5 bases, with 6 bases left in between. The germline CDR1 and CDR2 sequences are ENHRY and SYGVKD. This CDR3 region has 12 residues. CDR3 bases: TGTGCCATCAGTGAGGACGTGGAGACCCAGTACTTC. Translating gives CAISEDVETQYF.

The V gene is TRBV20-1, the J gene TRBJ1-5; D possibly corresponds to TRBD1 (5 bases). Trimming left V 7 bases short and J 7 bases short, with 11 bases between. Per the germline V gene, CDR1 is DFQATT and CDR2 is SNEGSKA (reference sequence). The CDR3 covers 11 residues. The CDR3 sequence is CSVGGGQPQHF. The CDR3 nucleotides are TGCAGTGTTGGGGGAGGCCAGCCCCAGCATTTT.

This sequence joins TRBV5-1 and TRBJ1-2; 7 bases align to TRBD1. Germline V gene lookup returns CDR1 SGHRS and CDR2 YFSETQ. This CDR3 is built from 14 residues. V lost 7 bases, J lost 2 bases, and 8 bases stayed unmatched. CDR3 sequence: CASSDPQGNYGYTF. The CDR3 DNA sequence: TGCGCCAGCTCCGATCCACAGGGGAACTATGGCTACACCTTC.

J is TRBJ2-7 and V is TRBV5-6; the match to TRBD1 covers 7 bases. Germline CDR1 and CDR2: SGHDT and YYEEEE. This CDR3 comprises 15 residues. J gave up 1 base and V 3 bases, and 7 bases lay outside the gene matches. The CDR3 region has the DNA TGTGCCAGCAGCTGGGGGACAGCCGGTTCCTACGAGCAGTACTTC. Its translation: CASSWGTAGSYEQYF.

CDR3 sequence: CASSYHPRAMDYNEQFF. CDR3 nucleotides: TGTGCCAGCAGTTACCACCCCCGGGCCATGGATTACAATGAGCAGTTCTTC. V usage is TRBV6-2 or TRBV6-3 and J usage is TRBJ2-1; D is uncertain. Trimming took 2 bases from V and 4 from J, leaving 18 bases between them. Germline assignment: CDR1 MNHEY and CDR2 SVGEGT. This CDR3 contains 17 residues.

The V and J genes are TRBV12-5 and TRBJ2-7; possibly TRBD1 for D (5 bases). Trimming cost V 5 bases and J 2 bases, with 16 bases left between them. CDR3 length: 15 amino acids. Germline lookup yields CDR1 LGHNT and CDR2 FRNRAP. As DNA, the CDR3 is TGTGCTAGTGGTAACCCACAGGTACCTCCCTACGAGCAGTACTTC. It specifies CASGNPQVPPYEQYF.

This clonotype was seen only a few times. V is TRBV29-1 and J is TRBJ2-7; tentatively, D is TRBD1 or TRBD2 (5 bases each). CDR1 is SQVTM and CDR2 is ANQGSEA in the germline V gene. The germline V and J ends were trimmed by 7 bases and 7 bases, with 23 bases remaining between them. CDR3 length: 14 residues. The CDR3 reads CSAGKRQSRGEQYF. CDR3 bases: TGCAGCGCCGGAAAACGACAGTCAAGAGGGGAGCAGTACTTC.

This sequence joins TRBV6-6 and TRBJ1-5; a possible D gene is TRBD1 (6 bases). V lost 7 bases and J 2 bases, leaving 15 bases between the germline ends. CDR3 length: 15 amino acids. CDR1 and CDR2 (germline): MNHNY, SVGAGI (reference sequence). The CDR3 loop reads CASTPGGRGNQPQHF. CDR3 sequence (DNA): TGTGCCAGCACTCCGGGGGGGCGAGGCAATCAGCCCCAGCATTTT.

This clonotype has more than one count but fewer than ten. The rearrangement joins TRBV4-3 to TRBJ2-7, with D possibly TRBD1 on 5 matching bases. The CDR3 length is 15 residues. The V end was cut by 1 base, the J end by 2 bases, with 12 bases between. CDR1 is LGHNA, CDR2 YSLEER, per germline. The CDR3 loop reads CASSQGQGVTYEQYF. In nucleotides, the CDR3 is TGCGCCAGCAGCCAAGGGCAGGGCGTAACCTACGAGCAGTACTTC.

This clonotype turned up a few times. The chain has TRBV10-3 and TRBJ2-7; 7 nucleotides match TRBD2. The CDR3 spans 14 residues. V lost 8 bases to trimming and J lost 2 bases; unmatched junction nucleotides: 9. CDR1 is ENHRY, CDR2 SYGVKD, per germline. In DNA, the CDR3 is TGTGCCATCTCTGCGGGGGACCCTCCCTACGAGCAGTACTTC. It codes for CAISAGDPPYEQYF.

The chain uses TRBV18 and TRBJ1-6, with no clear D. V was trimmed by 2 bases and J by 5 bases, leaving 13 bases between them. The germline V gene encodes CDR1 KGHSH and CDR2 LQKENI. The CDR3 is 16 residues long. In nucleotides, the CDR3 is TGTGCCAGCTCACCAAGCGCTTCAGTTAATAATTCACCCCTCCACTTT. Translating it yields CASSPSASVNNSPLHF.

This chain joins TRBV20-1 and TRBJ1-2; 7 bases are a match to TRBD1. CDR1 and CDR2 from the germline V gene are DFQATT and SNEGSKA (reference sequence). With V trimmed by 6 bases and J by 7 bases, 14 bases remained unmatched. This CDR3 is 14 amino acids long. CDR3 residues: CSASHGQDRSGYTF. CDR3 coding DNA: TGCAGTGCATCGCATGGACAGGATCGTAGTGGCTACACCTTC.

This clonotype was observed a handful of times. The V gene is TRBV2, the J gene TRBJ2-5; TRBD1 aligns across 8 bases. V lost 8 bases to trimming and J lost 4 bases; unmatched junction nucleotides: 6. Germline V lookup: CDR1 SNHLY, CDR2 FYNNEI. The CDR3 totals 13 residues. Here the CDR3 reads CASLADRGETQYF. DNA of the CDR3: TGTGCCAGCCTTGCTGACAGGGGAGAGACCCAGTACTTC. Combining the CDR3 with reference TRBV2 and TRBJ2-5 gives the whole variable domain EPEVTQTPSHQVTQMGQEVILRCVPISNHLYFYWYRQILGQKVEFLVSFYNNEISEKSEIFDDQFSVERPDGSNFTLKIRSTKLEDSAMYFCASLADRGETQYFGPGTRLLVL.